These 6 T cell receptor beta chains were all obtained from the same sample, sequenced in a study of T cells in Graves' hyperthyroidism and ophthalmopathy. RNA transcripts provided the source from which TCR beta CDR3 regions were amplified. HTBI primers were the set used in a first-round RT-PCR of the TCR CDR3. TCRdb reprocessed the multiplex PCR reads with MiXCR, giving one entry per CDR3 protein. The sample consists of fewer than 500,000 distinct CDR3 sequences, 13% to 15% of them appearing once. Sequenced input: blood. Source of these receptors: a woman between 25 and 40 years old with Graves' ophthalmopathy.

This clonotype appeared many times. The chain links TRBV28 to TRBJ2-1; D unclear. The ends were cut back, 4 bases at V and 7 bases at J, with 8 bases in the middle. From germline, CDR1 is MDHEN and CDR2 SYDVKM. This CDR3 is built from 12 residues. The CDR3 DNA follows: TGTGCCAGCAGTTCCTATCTTAATGAGCAGTTCTTC. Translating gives CASSSYLNEQFF.

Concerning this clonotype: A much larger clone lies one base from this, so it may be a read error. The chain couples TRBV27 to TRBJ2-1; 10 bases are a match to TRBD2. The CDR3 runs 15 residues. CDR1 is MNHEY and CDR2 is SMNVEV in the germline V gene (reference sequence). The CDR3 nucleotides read TGTGCCAGCAGTTTTCTAGCGGGGGTCTACAATGAGCAGCTCTTC. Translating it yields CASSFLAGVYNEQLF.

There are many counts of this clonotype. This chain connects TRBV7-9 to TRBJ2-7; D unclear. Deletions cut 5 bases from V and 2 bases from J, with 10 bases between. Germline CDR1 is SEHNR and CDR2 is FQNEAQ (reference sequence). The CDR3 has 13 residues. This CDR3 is CASSISDPYEQYF. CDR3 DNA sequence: TGTGCCAGCAGCATTTCCGACCCCTACGAGCAGTACTTC. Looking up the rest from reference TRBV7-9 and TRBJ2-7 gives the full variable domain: DTGVSQNPRHKITKRGQNVTFRCDPISEHNRLYWYRQTLGQGPEFLTYFQNEAQLEKSRLLSDRFSAERPKGSFSTLEIQRTEQGDSAMYLCASSISDPYEQYFGPGTRLTVT.

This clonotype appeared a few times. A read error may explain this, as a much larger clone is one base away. In DNA form, the CDR3 reads TGTGCCAGCGAGGGACTAGCGGGGGTCTACAATGAGCAGTTCTTC. Its translation is CASEGLAGVYNEQFF. J is TRBJ2-1 and V is TRBV2; 14 nucleotides match TRBD2. Germline-derived CDR1 and CDR2 are SNHLY and FYNNEI. CDR3 length: 15 residues. V shed 8 bases, J shed 3 bases, and the junction held 3 bases outside the gene matches. Filled out from reference TRBV2 and TRBJ2-1, the complete variable domain reads EPEVTQTPSHQVTQMGQEVILRCVPISNHLYFYWYRQILGQKVEFLVSFYNNEISEKSEIFDDQFSVERPDGSNFTLKIRSTKLEDSAMYFCASEGLAGVYNEQFFGPGTRLTVL.

The chain's CDR3 is CASSLNFWGGGHNEQFF. The CDR3 DNA follows: TGTGCCAGCAGTTTGAATTTCTGGGGCGGGGGGCACAATGAGCAGTTCTTC. The chain uses TRBV28 and TRBJ2-1; 8 bases line up with TRBD2. Per the germline V gene, CDR1 is MDHEN and CDR2 is SYDVKM. The trim removed 3 bases at V and 5 bases at J, leaving 12 bases unmatched. This CDR3 has 17 residues. The full variable domain, completed using reference TRBV28 and TRBJ2-1, is DVKVTQSSRYLVKRTGEKVFLECVQDMDHENMFWYRQDPGLGLRLIYFSYDVKMKEKGDIPEGYSVSREKKERFSLILESASTNQTSMYLCASSLNFWGGGHNEQFFGPGTRLTVL.

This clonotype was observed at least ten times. CDR3 nucleotides: TGTGCCAGCAGCTTGTCGACAACCTACGAGCAGTACTTC. Protein: CASSLSTTYEQYF. The chain couples TRBV5-5 to TRBJ2-7; no definite D call. V shed 1 base and J shed 2 bases, with 7 bases lying between them. This CDR3 contains 13 residues. Germline CDR1 reads SGHKS; CDR2 reads YYEKEE (reference sequence).